A single sample is the source of the 21 T cell receptor beta chains below, sequenced in a study of cytomegalovirus exposure and HLA in healthy donors. Both 60 Vbeta primers and 13 Jbeta primers went into the PCR. Assay: immunoSEQ multiplex PCR; the TCRdb copy retains only in-frame clones and omits some. The sample data list 150,000 to 200,000 clones. Sequencing was performed on PBMCs. The receptor source for this set is a young man in good health and CMV-seronegative.

The CDR3 reads CASSPDRGLDEQYF. Here the CDR3 DNA reads TGTGCCAGCTCACCTGACAGGGGGCTTGACGAGCAGTACTTC. The V call is TRBV18, the J call TRBJ2-7; 10 bases match TRBD1. Per germline, CDR1 KGHSH and CDR2 LQKENI. The CDR3 sequence is 14 residues long. V gave up 3 bases and J gave up 5 bases; unmatched junction bases: 4. Together with reference TRBV18 and TRBJ2-7, the CDR3 gives the full variable domain: NAGVMQNPRHLVRRRGQEARLRCSPMKGHSHVYWYRQLPEEGLKFMVYLQKENIIDESGMPKERFSAEFPKEGPSILRIQQVVRGDSAAYFCASSPDRGLDEQYFGPGTRLTVT.

The CDR3 DNA sequence: TGTGCCTGGAGGTTTGGGGGGACTGAAGCTTTCTTT. Its translation: CAWRFGGTEAFF. The rearrangement joins TRBV30 to TRBJ1-1; D is possibly TRBD1 (5 bases). Germline-derived CDR1 and CDR2 are GTSNPN and SVGIG (reference sequence). The V gene lost 3 bases and the J gene lost 5 bases, with 10 bases spanning the gap. The CDR3 totals 12 residues.

J is TRBJ2-6 and V is TRBV11-2; 7 bases are a match to TRBD1. This CDR3 has 18 residues. Germline V gene sequence: CDR1 SGHAT, CDR2 FQNNGV. The V segment lost 8 bases and the J segment 0 bases; nucleotides outside the gene matches: 13. The CDR3 nucleotides are TGTGCCAGCCCCCCCGAGGGGGCGCTCGGCTCTGGGGCCAACGTCCTGACTTTC. It specifies CASPPEGALGSGANVLTF.

The genes are TRBV5-1 and TRBJ2-1; possible D gene TRBD1, 5 bases. This CDR3 is 16 amino acids long. Germline lookup yields CDR1 SGHRS and CDR2 YFSETQ. V lost 2 bases and J lost 3, with 15 bases in between. CDR3 bases: TGCGCCAGCAGCTTCGACCCGACAGATTACTACAATGAGCAGTTCTTC. It encodes CASSFDPTDYYNEQFF.

The chain combines TRBV30 with TRBJ2-1; perhaps TRBD1 as D (6 bases). V shed 4 bases and J shed 4 bases, with 11 bases lying between them. Germline CDR1 is GTSNPN and CDR2 is SVGIG (reference sequence). The CDR3 length is 13 residues. The CDR3 nucleotides are TGTGCCTGGATGATAACAGGGTACAATGAGCAGTTCTTC. Translation gives CAWMITGYNEQFF.

J is TRBJ1-4 and V is TRBV7-9; D call uncertain. Germline assignment: CDR1 SEHNR and CDR2 FQNEAQ (reference sequence). Trimming stripped 0 bases from V and 8 bases from J, with 10 bases between. CDR3 length: 14 amino acids. CDR3 residues: CASSLAADREKLFF. The CDR3 region has the DNA TGTGCCAGCAGCTTAGCCGCAGATCGAGAAAAACTGTTTTTT.

The chain uses TRBV28 and TRBJ1-5; D may be TRBD1 (6 bases). Trimming removed 3 bases at V and 4 bases at J, with 16 bases between. This CDR3 comprises 16 residues. From germline, CDR1 is MDHEN and CDR2 SYDVKM. The CDR3 region has the DNA TGTGCCAGCAGTTTTACCCATGACAGGAGGAATCAGCCCCAGCATTTT. Its translation: CASSFTHDRRNQPQHF.

The chain employs TRBV13 and TRBJ2-7; a weak D match, TRBD1 (6 bases). V was shortened by 2 bases and J by 3 bases, with 17 bases between the two germline ends. CDR3 length: 16 residues. CDR1 is PRHDT and CDR2 is FYEKMQ in the germline V gene (reference sequence). Here the CDR3 reads CASSLSRDTMFYEQYF. The CDR3 bases are TGTGCCAGCAGCTTATCCCGGGACACAATGTTCTACGAGCAGTACTTC.

This chain joins TRBV7-2 and TRBJ2-6; D is undetermined. The germline V and J ends were trimmed by 3 bases and 0 bases, with 6 bases remaining between them. The CDR3 has 15 residues. The V gene's germline CDR1 is SGHTA and CDR2 FQGNSA. CDR3 region: CASSFLSSGANVLTF. CDR3 bases: TGTGCCAGCAGCTTCCTGAGCTCTGGGGCCAACGTCCTGACTTTC.

The genes are TRBV5-4 and TRBJ2-6; TRBD1 matches 11 bases. Germline V lookup: CDR1 SGHNT, CDR2 YYREEE (reference sequence). The CDR3 runs 17 residues. V lost 2 bases to trimming and J lost 2 bases; unmatched junction nucleotides: 3. CDR3 nucleotide sequence: TGTGCCAGCAGCTTCCGGGACAGGGGGACTGGGGCCAACGTCCTGACTTTC. Translated, it gives CASSFRDRGTGANVLTF.

This rearrangement joins TRBV6-4 to TRBJ2-1; maybe TRBD1 (6 bases). This CDR3 spans 16 amino acids. Germline-derived CDR1 and CDR2 are MRHNA and SNTAGT. Trimming took off 2 bases at V and 0 bases at J, with 11 bases between the two ends. CDR3 bases: TGTGCCAGCAGTGACGTCCAGGGGTTCTCCTACAATGAGCAGTTCTTC. It codes for CASSDVQGFSYNEQFF.

V is TRBV5-1 and J is TRBJ2-6; tentative D call: TRBD1 (5 bases). Per germline, CDR1 SGHRS and CDR2 YFSETQ. V lost 3 bases and J lost 0, with 13 bases in between. This CDR3 spans 17 amino acids. The CDR3 coding sequence is TGCGCCAGCAGCTACGGTGGTGACAGCTCTGGGGCCAACGTCCTGACTTTC. It codes for CASSYGGDSSGANVLTF.

The rearrangement joins TRBV7-2 to TRBJ2-3; D not resolved. The CDR3 runs to 14 residues. Germline CDR1 and CDR2: SGHTA and FQGNSA. V was shortened by 7 bases and J by 6 bases, with 17 bases between the two germline ends. This chain's CDR3 is CASTGRNYLDTQYF. The CDR3 DNA is TGTGCCAGCACCGGCAGAAACTATTTGGATACGCAGTATTTT.

The V gene is TRBV4-2, the J gene TRBJ2-7; 12 bases are a match to TRBD2. CDR3 length: 16 residues. Germline-derived CDR1 and CDR2 are LGHNA and YNFKEQ. V lost 0 bases to trimming and J lost 7 bases; unmatched junction nucleotides: 7. For the CDR3, the DNA is TGTGCCAGCAGCCAAGATCCACCGGGACTAGCGGGTGAGCAGTACTTC. Amino acid sequence: CASSQDPPGLAGEQYF.

The chain couples TRBV5-1 to TRBJ2-3, with 9 bases matching TRBD2. Trimming at V came to 4 bases and at J to 0 bases, leaving 6 bases not matched to a gene. CDR1 is SGHRS and CDR2 is YFSETQ in the germline V gene. This CDR3 is 16 amino acids long. This CDR3 is CASSPRTSGSTDTQYF. The CDR3 coding sequence is TGCGCCAGCAGCCCACGAACTAGCGGGAGCACAGATACGCAGTATTTT.

This CDR3 reads CAISVQPINYGYTF. CDR3 DNA sequence: TGTGCCATCAGTGTACAGCCCATTAACTATGGCTACACCTTC. The chain carries TRBV10-3 and TRBJ1-2; D call uncertain. CDR3 length: 14 residues. V lost 4 bases and J 1 base, leaving 10 bases between the germline ends. CDR1 is ENHRY and CDR2 is SYGVKD in the germline V gene.

This sequence joins TRBV5-1 and TRBJ2-3; the D is unclear. The CDR3 length is 13 residues. The V gene lost 4 bases and the J gene lost 3 bases, with 9 bases spanning the gap. In germline, CDR1 is SGHRS, CDR2 YFSETQ. The chain's CDR3 is CASSAYWTDTQYF. The CDR3, as DNA: TGCGCCAGCAGCGCGTACTGGACAGATACGCAGTATTTT.

This chain links TRBV6-1 with TRBJ1-4, with TRBD1 identical over 9 bases. CDR1 and CDR2 (germline): MNHNS, SASEGT. With 7 bases clipped from V and 8 bases from J, the junction kept 11 bases outside the gene matches. The CDR3 has 15 amino acids. CDR3 DNA sequence: TGTGCCAGCATCTCCCGACCCGGGACAGGGGAAAAACTGTTTTTT. This gives the protein CASISRPGTGEKLFF.

CDR3: CASSESGGAWDQPQHF. CDR3 nucleotides: TGTGCCAGCAGTGAATCAGGGGGCGCCTGGGATCAGCCCCAGCATTTT. The chain links TRBV2 to TRBJ1-5; 8 bases agree with TRBD1. Trimming removed 2 bases from V and 5 bases from J; junction bases left unmatched: 8. The CDR3 extends over 16 amino acids. In germline, CDR1 is SNHLY, CDR2 FYNNEI.

This rearrangement joins TRBV28 to TRBJ1-1; a possible D gene is TRBD1 (6 bases). This CDR3 comprises 14 residues. Trimming removed 7 bases at V and 0 bases at J, with 12 bases between. Germline V gene data show CDR1 as MDHEN and CDR2 as SYDVKM. CDR3 in amino acids: CASKTQGLNTEAFF. The CDR3 DNA reads TGTGCCAGCAAGACACAGGGTCTGAACACTGAAGCTTTCTTT.

This chain uses TRBV4-3 with TRBJ2-6; 7 bases map to TRBD1. Germline V lookup: CDR1 LGHNA, CDR2 YSLEER. V lost 1 base and J lost 3; bases outside the gene matches: 6. This CDR3 spans 17 amino acids. Here the CDR3 DNA reads TGCGCCAGCAGCCAAGTCAGGGGGTCCTATGGGGCCAACGTCCTGACTTTC. It is translated as CASSQVRGSYGANVLTF.